The 19 T cell receptor beta chains below come from one sample, sequenced in a study of shared clonotypes between healthy human individuals. Sequencing used immunoSEQ multiplex PCR; TCRdb keeps in-frame clones, though not all of them. The sample yields about 2.4 million clones, 93% seen once. The sequenced material came from naive CD4+ T cells from PBMCs. Subset reported: CD45RA+ positively selected. Every receptor here comes from a man aged 18 to 30 in good health. Some clones in this sample may be carry-over from other donors' samples.

This clone is a singleton in its sample. The sample contains more than one DNA sequence encoding this CDR3. The CDR3 reads CASSLIVNTEAFF. The CDR3 DNA sequence: TGTGCCAGCAGCTTAATCGTGAACACTGAAGCTTTCTTT. The V gene is TRBV7-3, the J gene TRBJ1-1; D ambiguous. Germline-derived CDR1 and CDR2 are SGHTA and FQGTGA. The ends were cut back, 1 base at V and 0 bases at J, with 3 bases in the middle. CDR3 size: 13 residues. Full variable domain (missing parts from reference TRBV7-3 and TRBJ1-1): GAGVSQTPSNKVTEKGKYVELRCDPISGHTALYWYRQSLGQGPEFLIYFQGTGAADDSGLPNDRFFAVRPEGSVSTLKIQRTERGDSAVYLCASSLIVNTEAFFGQGTRLTVV.

In nucleotides, the CDR3 is TGTGCCATCAGTGTTAGGGCAGACGAGCAGTTCTTC. Encoded protein: CAISVRADEQFF. The rearrangement joins TRBV10-3 to TRBJ2-1; D remains unclear. The CDR3 is 12 residues long. The germline V gene encodes CDR1 ENHRY and CDR2 SYGVKD. Trimming pared 4 bases from V and 10 bases from J, leaving 11 bases between.

The CDR3 DNA sequence: TGTGCCAGCAGCTTAAGCCGGACAGGGGAAGAGACCCAGTACTTC. Residues: CASSLSRTGEETQYF. The gene calls are TRBV11-1 and TRBJ2-5, with 9 bases aligning to TRBD1. The CDR3 is 15 residues long. V dropped 2 bases and J dropped 3; count of bases not matched to a gene: 4. Per germline, CDR1 SGHAT and CDR2 FQDESV (reference sequence).

The chain links TRBV6-6 to TRBJ2-1, with 10 bases fitting TRBD1. Germline trimming cut 6 bases from V and 4 bases from J; bases unmatched to any gene: 9. Germline loops: CDR1 MNHNY, CDR2 SVGAGI (reference sequence). The CDR3 is made up of 16 amino acids. This chain's CDR3 is CASRFTGTGVYNEQFF. The CDR3 bases are TGTGCCAGCAGGTTCACCGGGACAGGGGTATACAATGAGCAGTTCTTC.

This chain uses TRBV28 with TRBJ1-1; 7 bases are shared with TRBD1. The germline CDR1 and CDR2 sequences are MDHEN and SYDVKM. V trimming: 5 bases; J trimming: 0 bases; junction bases outside the gene matches: 15. CDR3 size: 18 residues. In DNA, the CDR3 is TGTGCCAGCAGTAGGCTAGGGGGCGCGTATCCAATGAACACTGAAGCTTTCTTT. Residues: CASSRLGGAYPMNTEAFF.

The CDR3 loop reads CASSLSFSASGREEQYF. The CDR3 bases are TGCGCCAGCAGCTTGTCCTTTTCGGCTAGCGGGAGAGAGGAGCAGTACTTC. The V gene is TRBV5-1, the J gene TRBJ2-7, with 10 bases that match TRBD2. CDR1 is SGHRS, CDR2 YFSETQ, per germline. V shed 1 base, J shed 7 bases, and the junction held 14 bases outside the gene matches. The CDR3 totals 17 residues.

CDR3 DNA sequence: TGTGCCAGCAGCTCGAACGGACTAGCGGGAGTATTGGAGCAGTACTTC. Protein: CASSSNGLAGVLEQYF. This chain connects TRBV7-8 to TRBJ2-7; 13 bases line up with TRBD2. V lost 4 bases, J lost 7 bases, and 10 bases stayed unmatched. The CDR3 length is 16 residues. Germline V lookup: CDR1 SGHVS, CDR2 FQNEAQ.

The V gene is TRBV5-5, the J gene TRBJ1-5; D may be TRBD1 (6 bases). V was trimmed by 0 bases and J by 0 bases, leaving 10 bases between them. This CDR3 is built from 16 residues. The germline CDR1 and CDR2 sequences are SGHKS and YYEKEE (reference sequence). This CDR3 reads CASSLGDTLSNQPQHF. DNA of the CDR3: TGTGCCAGCAGCTTGGGGGACACCCTTAGCAATCAGCCCCAGCATTTT.

The chain is built from TRBV6-1 and TRBJ1-5; TRBD1 matches at 9 bases. CDR1 is MNHNS, CDR2 SASEGT, per germline. The V and J ends lost 1 base and 4 bases, in that order; junction bases with no gene match: 8. The CDR3 is 17 residues long. In nucleotides, the CDR3 is TGTGCCAGCAGTGAAGGGCCGGGACAGGGTCCTAATCAGCCCCAGCATTTT. This translates into CASSEGPGQGPNQPQHF.

This chain uses TRBV25-1 with TRBJ2-5, with D possibly TRBD2 on 6 matching bases. V was pared by 2 bases and J by 11 bases, with 15 bases between. The CDR3 totals 13 residues. The germline V gene encodes CDR1 MGHDK and CDR2 SYGVNS. The CDR3 sequence: CASSEPPGREQYF. The CDR3 DNA follows: TGTGCCAGCAGTGAACCACCAGGACGGGAGCAGTACTTC.

V and J are TRBV19 and TRBJ1-5; D is uncertain. V lost 4 bases and J 0 bases, leaving 10 bases between the germline ends. This CDR3 has 15 amino acids. The V gene's germline CDR1 is LNHDA and CDR2 SQIVND (reference sequence). The CDR3 region has the DNA TGTGCCAGTAGTAGAAGGGAGAATAGCAATCAGCCCCAGCATTTT. It codes for CASSRRENSNQPQHF. Filled out from reference TRBV19 and TRBJ1-5, the complete variable domain reads DGGITQSPKYLFRKEGQNVTLSCEQNLNHDAMYWYRQDPGQGLRLIYYSQIVNDFQKGDIAEGYSVSREKKESFPLTVTSAQKNPTAFYLCASSRRENSNQPQHFGDGTRLSIL.

This rearrangement joins TRBV6-1 to TRBJ1-1; TRBD1 is a possible D gene (6 bases). CDR1 MNHNS and CDR2 SASEGT come from the germline V gene. The CDR3 is made up of 15 amino acids. V was pared by 3 bases and J by 4 bases, with 15 bases between. CDR3 in DNA: TGTGCCAGCAGTGACCCGGGACACCTGAGCACTGAAGCTTTCTTT. Amino acids: CASSDPGHLSTEAFF.

The rearrangement joins TRBV28 to TRBJ1-2; TRBD1 matches at 7 bases. The CDR3 spans 17 residues. Trimming removed 5 bases from V and 8 bases from J; junction bases left unmatched: 20. The germline V gene encodes CDR1 MDHEN and CDR2 SYDVKM. The CDR3, as DNA: TGTGCCAGCAGTCCTGCGGGGACAGTGGGGCCGGTTTTCGGCTACACCTTC. Translated, it gives CASSPAGTVGPVFGYTF.

V usage is TRBV9 and J usage is TRBJ1-2; D unresolved. The V gene's germline CDR1 is SGDLS and CDR2 YYNGEE. Trimming pared 4 bases from V and 4 bases from J, leaving 8 bases between. CDR3 length equals 12 residues. The CDR3 is CASSQDFYGYTF. The CDR3 nucleotides are TGTGCCAGCAGCCAGGATTTCTATGGCTACACCTTC.

The chain carries TRBV28 and TRBJ2-2; tentative D call: TRBD1 (6 bases). V shed 4 bases and J shed 4 bases, with 19 bases lying between them. This CDR3 comprises 17 residues. From germline, CDR1 is MDHEN and CDR2 SYDVKM. In DNA form, the CDR3 reads TGTGCCAGCAGTTCTTTCTCGGACAGCCGGAGCACCGGGGAGCTGTTTTTT. It specifies CASSSFSDSRSTGELFF.

V and J are TRBV18 and TRBJ1-1; D not certain. The V gene lost 3 bases and the J gene lost 1 base, with 9 bases spanning the gap. There are 14 residues in the CDR3. CDR1 KGHSH and CDR2 LQKENI come from the germline V gene. In DNA form, the CDR3 reads TGTGCCAGCTCACCGGCCAGACAGAACACTGAAGCTTTCTTT. This gives the protein CASSPARQNTEAFF.

J is TRBJ2-7 and V is TRBV15; D remains unclear. Germline V lookup: CDR1 LNHNV, CDR2 YYDKDF (reference sequence). This CDR3 is 14 amino acids long. Between the trimmed V and J ends, which lost 0 bases and 7 bases, there was a span of 13 bases. The CDR3 is CATSRDRLGLEQYF. DNA for the CDR3: TGTGCCACCAGCAGAGATCGATTGGGCTTGGAGCAGTACTTC. Combining the CDR3 with reference TRBV15 and TRBJ2-7 gives the whole variable domain DAMVIQNPRYQVTQFGKPVTLSCSQTLNHNVMYWYQQKSSQAPKLLFHYYDKDFNNEADTPDNFQSRRPNTSFCFLDIRSPGLGDTAMYLCATSRDRLGLEQYFGPGTRLTVT.

As regards this clone: The sample contains more than one DNA sequence encoding this CDR3. The V call is TRBV28, the J call TRBJ2-7; 11 nucleotides agree with TRBD1. Per the germline V gene, CDR1 is MDHEN and CDR2 is SYDVKM. Trimming removed 4 bases from V and 4 bases from J; junction bases left unmatched: 6. This CDR3 region has 15 residues. In DNA form, the CDR3 reads TGTGCCAGCAGTTCTCCCGGACAGGGGGCTTACGAGCAGTACTTC. Translation: CASSSPGQGAYEQYF.

This clone appeared a single time. This chain uses TRBV18 with TRBJ2-2, with a possible D match to TRBD1 (5 bases). Germline-derived CDR1 and CDR2 are KGHSH and LQKENI. The V end lost 0 bases, the J end lost 3 bases, and 11 bases lay between the germline ends. This CDR3 region has 16 residues. The CDR3 here is CASSPPDRRYTGELFF. CDR3 coding DNA: TGTGCCAGCTCACCACCCGACAGACGATACACCGGGGAGCTGTTTTTT.